This is a list of T cell receptor beta chains from one sample in a study of blood T cell repertoires in COVID-19. The table came from immunoSEQ multiplex PCR; TCRdb's copy has only in-frame clones and leaves some out. The sample has around 450,000 clones; less than 95% are singletons. Input material: PBMCs or T cells enriched from blood (not recorded which). These receptors all come from a man between 18 and 29 years old who had recovered from COVID-19. Each CDR3 is given with its conserved first and last residue. A D gene is named only where the DNA matches it firmly. The size field is filled for only some rows; it gives once, few, many or a size class.

d_call,j_call,clone_size,v_call,cdr3_aa,cdr3_nt
TRBD2,TRBJ2-1,once,TRBV18,CASSENLLAVRVDEQFF,TGTGCCAGCTCAGAAAACCTACTAGCGGTGCGCGTCGATGAGCAGTTCTTC
TRBD1,TRBJ1-6,-,TRBV4-1,CASSPTGTGGSPLHF,TGCGCCAGCAGCCCTACCGGGACAGGAGGTTCACCCCTCCACTTT
-,TRBJ1-6,-,TRBV7-9,CASSLVAGNSPLHF,TGTGCCAGCAGCTTAGTGGCCGGGAATTCACCCCTCCACTTT
TRBD2,TRBJ2-5,few,TRBV27,CASSLRFRGGGLRETQYF,TGTGCCAGCAGTTTACGGTTTCGTGGCGGGGGTTTACGAGAGACCCAGTACTTC
-,TRBJ1-2,-,TRBV27,CASSYTREGNYGYTF,TGTGCCAGCAGTTACACCAGGGAGGGTAACTATGGCTACACCTTC
TRBD2,TRBJ2-1,-,TRBV27,CASSFYPGGGNEQFF,TGTGCCAGCAGTTTCTACCCGGGGGGGGGAAATGAGCAGTTCTTC
-,TRBJ1-1,-,TRBV3-1/TRBV3-2,CASSQRGGGTEAFF,TGTGCCAGCAGCCAAAGGGGAGGAGGGACTGAAGCTTTCTTT
TRBD1,TRBJ2-3,once,TRBV24-1,CATSDAGTGVLNTQYF,TGTGCCACCAGTGATGCCGGGACAGGTGTACTGAATACGCAGTATTTT
TRBD1,TRBJ1-2,-,TRBV2,CASRGQGALGYTF,TGTGCCAGCAGAGGACAGGGGGCGCTTGGCTACACCTTC
-,TRBJ1-6,-,TRBV19,CASSRGNNSPLHF,TGTGCCAGTAGCCGGGGGAATAATTCACCCCTCCACTTT
-,TRBJ2-4,-,TRBV5-1,CASSLAVSGKNIQYF,TGCGCCAGCAGCTTGGCCGTTTCGGGCAAAAACATTCAGTACTTC
-,TRBJ1-1,few,TRBV3-1/TRBV3-2,CASSQGFGGTEAFF,TGTGCCAGCAGCCAAGGGTTCGGGGGCACTGAAGCTTTCTTT
TRBD1,TRBJ2-3,many,TRBV6-4,CASSGTGLTDTQYF,TGTGCCAGCAGTGGGACAGGGTTGACAGATACGCAGTATTTT
-,TRBJ1-2,-,TRBV18,CASSPLAVEGYTF,TGTGCCAGCTCACCATTGGCGGTGGAAGGCTACACCTTC
TRBD1,TRBJ1-1,once,TRBV3-1/TRBV3-2,CASSQAGTATEAFF,TGTGCCAGCAGCCAAGCCGGGACAGCAACTGAAGCTTTCTTT
-,TRBJ1-6,few,TRBV28,CASSLSWGQVSPLHF,TGTGCCAGCAGTTTATCATGGGGGCAAGTCTCACCCCTCCACTTT
-,TRBJ1-2,-,TRBV2,CASPGQTEKGYGYTF,TGTGCCAGCCCCGGACAGACAGAAAAGGGCTATGGCTACACCTTC
-,TRBJ1-1,-,TRBV11-2,CASREGTMNTEAFF,TGTGCCAGCAGGGAAGGGACAATGAACACTGAAGCTTTCTTT
-,TRBJ2-2,-,TRBV11-2,CASSLEITGELFF,TGTGCCAGCAGCTTAGAAATAACCGGGGAGCTGTTTTTT
-,TRBJ1-3,-,TRBV18,CASSPVGDSGNTIYF,TGTGCCAGCTCACCAGTCGGAGACTCTGGAAACACCATATATTTT
-,TRBJ2-1,-,TRBV30,CAWNRPPANEQFF,TGTGCCTGGAACAGACCCCCTGCGAATGAGCAGTTCTTC
-,TRBJ2-1,-,TRBV28,CASKFSSYNEQFF,TGTGCCAGCAAGTTTAGCTCCTACAATGAGCAGTTCTTC
TRBD1,TRBJ1-6,-,TRBV7-2,CASSPAGQGQSPLHF,TGTGCCAGCAGCCCCGCCGGACAGGGACAGTCACCCCTCCACTTT
-,TRBJ1-6,once,TRBV7-9,CASGAAESSPLHF,TGTGCCAGCGGAGCCGCAGAATCTTCACCCCTCCACTTT
TRBD1,TRBJ1-2,-,TRBV10-3,CAISDGTGVSGYTF,TGTGCCATCAGTGACGGGACAGGGGTGTCCGGCTACACCTTC
TRBD2,TRBJ2-1,few,TRBV11-2,CASSAGGREFF,TGTGCCAGCAGCGCGGGGGGCAGGGAGTTCTTC
-,TRBJ1-3,-,TRBV6-1,CASSEQGNTIYF,TGTGCCAGCAGTGAACAAGGAAACACCATATATTTT